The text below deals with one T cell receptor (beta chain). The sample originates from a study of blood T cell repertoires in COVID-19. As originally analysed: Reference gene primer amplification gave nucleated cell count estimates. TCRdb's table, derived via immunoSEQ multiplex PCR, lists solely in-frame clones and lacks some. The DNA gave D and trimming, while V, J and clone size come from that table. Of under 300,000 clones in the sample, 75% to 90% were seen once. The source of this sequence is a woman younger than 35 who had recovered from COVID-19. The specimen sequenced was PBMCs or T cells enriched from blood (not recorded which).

CDR3 amino acids: CASSSPGLPSTDTQYF. In DNA, the CDR3 is TGTGCCAGCAGTTCCCCGGGACTGCCGAGCACAGATACGCAGTATTTT. The chain has TRBV6-5 and TRBJ2-3; a weak D match, TRBD2 (6 bases). Germline V CDR1 and CDR2: MNHEY, SVGAGI. This CDR3 has 16 amino acids. Trimming took 4 bases from V and 0 from J, leaving 14 bases between them.